This T cell receptor (beta chain) is from a study of CD8 T cells in Susac syndrome. The RNA, about 0.5 to 1 ug, was put through reverse transcription using random hexamers. A multiplex approach, immunoSEQ multiplex PCR, amplified TCR beta CDR3 across 54 Vbeta and 13 Jbeta. TCRdb processed the immunoSEQ multiplex PCR reads anew with MiXCR; each CDR3 protein has one entry. Altogether around 150,000 distinct CDR3 sequences are present, over 85% being singletons, with the ten largest covering approximately 0.25%. A word on this clonotype: Its antigen is not known.

Findings and limits, study-wide: The relatively small number of individuals in the TCR sequencing and HLA analysis was acknowledged by the study.

Sequencing of TCR beta was performed on blood CD8+ T cells and on blood CD4+ T cells. TEMRA cells were FACS-enriched, with CD8+ and CD4+ T cells isolated negatively. The length of the CDR3 is 16 residues. After removal of 0 bases from V and 4 bases from J, the junction contained 0 bases not matched to a gene. Germline CDR1 and CDR2: MNHEY and SMNVEV (reference sequence). The specimen sequenced was CD8+ T cells from PBMCs. The V and J genes are TRBV27 and TRBJ2-2; 12 bases are shared with TRBD2. This receptor was taken from a human donor in good health. The CDR3 DNA follows: TGTGCCAGCAGTTTATCGACTAGCGGGAGCACCGGGGAGCTGTTTTTT. This gives the protein CASSLSTSGSTGELFF.